Included here is one TCR beta chain sequence, with context. Its specificity is unknown. This sample was taken from a study of memory CD4+ T cells and cytomegalovirus serostatus. Study-level findings and limits: Each of roughly 65 CMV-associated TCRbeta sequences occurred in one to five individuals.

The sort gate was single viable CD3+CD4+CD8-CD45RO+ cells for memory CD4+ T cells. Serostatus was set by detecting CMV pp150, pp28, p38, p52 IgG. Repertoires were generated with immunoSEQ multiplex PCR, while TCRdb's copy carries only in-frame clones and drops some. The table records tens of thousands of clones, roughly 73% of them present only once. The CDR3 sequence is 14 residues long. V gave up 2 bases and J gave up 7 bases; unmatched junction bases: 5. CDR1 is MDHEN, CDR2 SYDVKM, per germline. The gene calls are TRBV28 and TRBJ1-2, with 9 bases aligning to TRBD1. Sequences were obtained from memory CD4+ T cells from blood. This receptor was taken from an adult in good health and CMV-seronegative. Written as DNA, the CDR3 is TGTGCCAGCAGTTTAAGGGGACAGGGACCTGGCTACACCTTC. Its translation: CASSLRGQGPGYTF.